Reported below is one T cell receptor beta chain. The antigen remains unidentified. This specimen comes from a study of CD8+ T cells in alopecia areata. Study results and caveats: Links between baseline CD8+ expansion and response need larger treated cohorts.

V was cut by 0 bases and J by 4 bases, with 12 bases left in between. This CDR3 comprises 15 residues. CDR1 is LGHNA and CDR2 is YSLEER in the germline V gene. Treatment reported: oral pan-JAK inhibitor, 5-10 mg twice daily. It was cDNA, reverse transcribed from extracted RNA, that served as the sequencing template. TCRdb's table, derived via immunoSEQ multiplex PCR, lists solely in-frame clones and lacks some. The sample contains about 180,000 clones, 53% of which appear only once. V is TRBV4-3 and J is TRBJ1-2; D is uncertain. The source material was CD8+ T cells sorted from blood, sampled at week 24, from a patient treated with tofacitinib. The sequence was collected from a human donor with alopecia areata. The CDR3 loop reads CASSQDAGNSYGYTF. The CDR3 region has the DNA TGCGCCAGCAGCCAAGATGCGGGGAACTCCTATGGCTACACCTTC.